The 2 T cell receptor beta chains below were found in one sample sequenced in a study of T cells in localized non-small cell lung cancer. Generated by immunoSEQ multiplex PCR, the TCRdb table keeps only in-frame clones and is missing some. This table holds approximately 34,000 clones, about 83% found once. The sample here was peripheral blood, taken before any cancer treatment. The source is a woman between 40 and 69 years old with stage I lung adenocarcinoma.

Only one count was recorded for this clone. The V and J genes are TRBV30 and TRBJ2-2; 11 bases are a match to TRBD2. The V gene end was trimmed by 0 bases and the J gene end by 6 bases; junction bases not matched to a gene: 6. CDR1 is GTSNPN and CDR2 is SVGIG in the germline V gene (reference sequence). The CDR3 runs 16 residues. The CDR3 reads CAWSVTSGGPAGELFF. For the CDR3, the DNA is TGTGCCTGGAGTGTCACTAGCGGGGGCCCCGCCGGGGAGCTGTTTTTT.

The count of this clone is one. V usage is TRBV19 and J usage is TRBJ2-5, with 10 bases matching TRBD1. Germline CDR1 LNHDA, CDR2 SQIVND (reference sequence). The V segment lost 6 bases and the J segment 4 bases; nucleotides outside the gene matches: 8. This CDR3 is built from 15 residues. The CDR3 region has the DNA TGTGCCAGTAGGATGGGGACAGGGGCTGGAGAGACCCAGTACTTC. This encodes CASRMGTGAGETQYF. Combining the CDR3 with reference TRBV19 and TRBJ2-5 gives the whole variable domain DGGITQSPKYLFRKEGQNVTLSCEQNLNHDAMYWYRQDPGQGLRLIYYSQIVNDFQKGDIAEGYSVSREKKESFPLTVTSAQKNPTAFYLCASRMGTGAGETQYFGPGTRLLVL.